This TCR beta chain was recorded in a study of cytomegalovirus exposure and HLA in healthy donors. The trim removed 4 bases at V and 3 bases at J, leaving 7 bases unmatched. The CDR3 length is 16 residues. Looked up from germline, CDR1 is SEHNR and CDR2 is FQNEAQ (reference sequence). A note on this clone: What it binds is not known.

Study-wide points: It was reportedly the case that the classifier diagnosed cytomegalovirus status with high specificity and sensitivity. V- and J-gene trimming in TCR beta was tied to a missense DCLRE1C variant by an analysis performed later.

Among the donors, all were healthy bone marrow donors. 13 Jbeta primers and 60 Vbeta primers were used for the PCR. The protocol was immunoSEQ multiplex PCR, while the TCRdb copy is restricted to in-frame clones and leaves out a portion. The table records under 200,000 clones, more than 75% of them present only once. Sequences were obtained from PBMCs. The V gene is TRBV7-9, the J gene TRBJ2-3; TRBD2 agrees at 10 bases. The receptor's source is a girl aged 5 to 17 in good health and CMV-seropositive. The CDR3 sequence: CASSSPLAGVTDTQYF. CDR3 sequence (DNA): TGTGCCAGCAGCTCCCCCCTAGCGGGAGTTACAGATACGCAGTATTTT.